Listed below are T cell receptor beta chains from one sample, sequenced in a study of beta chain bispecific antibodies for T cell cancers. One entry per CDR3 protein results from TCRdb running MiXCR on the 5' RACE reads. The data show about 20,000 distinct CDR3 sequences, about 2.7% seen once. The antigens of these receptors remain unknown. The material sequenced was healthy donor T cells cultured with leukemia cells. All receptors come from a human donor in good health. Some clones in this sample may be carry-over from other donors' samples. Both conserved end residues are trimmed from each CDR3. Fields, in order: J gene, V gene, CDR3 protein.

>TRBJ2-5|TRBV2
ASSGRHQETQY
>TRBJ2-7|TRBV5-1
ASSRGQAYEQY
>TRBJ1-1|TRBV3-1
ASSQVGAGTEAF
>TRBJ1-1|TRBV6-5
ASSYEGLGTEAF
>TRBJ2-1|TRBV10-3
AISESGNEQF
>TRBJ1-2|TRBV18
ASSPPTDAFGGYT
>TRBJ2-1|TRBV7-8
ASSLRVDGEQF
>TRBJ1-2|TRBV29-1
SVEEGAIGYT
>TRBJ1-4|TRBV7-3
ASSLSGGEKLF
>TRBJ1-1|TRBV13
ASSLQGLNTEAF
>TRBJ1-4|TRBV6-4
ASSPTGTAGKLF
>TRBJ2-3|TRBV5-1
ASSLAGPSTDTQY
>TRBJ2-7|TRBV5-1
ASSLERPHEQY
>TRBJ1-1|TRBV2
ASSARARAEAF
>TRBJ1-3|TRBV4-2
ASSQVRGGSGNTIY
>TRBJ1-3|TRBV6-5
ASSYSPNWSSGNTIY
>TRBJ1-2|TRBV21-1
ASSKSGYGYT
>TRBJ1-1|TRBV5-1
ASSFAPEAMNTEAF
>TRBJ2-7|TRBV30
AWAGQGTGEQY
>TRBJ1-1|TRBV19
ASSIVQGAEAF
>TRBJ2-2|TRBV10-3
AISESSGGSGELF
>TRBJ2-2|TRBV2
ASSEGKLETGELF
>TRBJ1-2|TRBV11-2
ASSSTHVTYGYT
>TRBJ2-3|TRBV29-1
SVDVPGIYTDTQY
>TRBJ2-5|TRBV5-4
ASSLRVMETQY
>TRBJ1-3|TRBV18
ASSPAVPSSGNTIY
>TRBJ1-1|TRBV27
ASSFRTGATEAF
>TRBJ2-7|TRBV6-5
ASRPTGGAEQY
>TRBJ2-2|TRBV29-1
SARTGAPAATGELF
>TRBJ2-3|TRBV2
ARVGGATGDTQY
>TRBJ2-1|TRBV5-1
ASSLEGDSEQF
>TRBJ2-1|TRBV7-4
ASSLIPGHNEQF